This T cell receptor (beta chain) was obtained from a study of blood T cell repertoires in COVID-19. In its sample, this clone was seen once. Using immunoSEQ multiplex PCR, the repertoire was profiled, and TCRdb retains in-frame clones only, with some absent. The repertoire holds approximately 160,000 clones, roughly nine tenths seen once, with 3.5% to 4% in the top ten. The junction had 1 base not matched to a gene; V was cut back by 6 bases and J by 1 base. This CDR3 comprises 14 residues. Per the germline V gene, CDR1 is LNHDA and CDR2 is SQIVND (reference sequence). The sequenced sample consisted of peripheral blood. The clonotype originates from a woman in her 70s with acute or convalescent COVID-19. The V call is TRBV19, the J call TRBJ1-5; 9 bases agree with TRBD1. In DNA form, the CDR3 reads TGTGCCAGTAGACAGGGGGCCAGCAATCAGCCCCAGCATTTT. This gives the protein CASRQGASNQPQHF.